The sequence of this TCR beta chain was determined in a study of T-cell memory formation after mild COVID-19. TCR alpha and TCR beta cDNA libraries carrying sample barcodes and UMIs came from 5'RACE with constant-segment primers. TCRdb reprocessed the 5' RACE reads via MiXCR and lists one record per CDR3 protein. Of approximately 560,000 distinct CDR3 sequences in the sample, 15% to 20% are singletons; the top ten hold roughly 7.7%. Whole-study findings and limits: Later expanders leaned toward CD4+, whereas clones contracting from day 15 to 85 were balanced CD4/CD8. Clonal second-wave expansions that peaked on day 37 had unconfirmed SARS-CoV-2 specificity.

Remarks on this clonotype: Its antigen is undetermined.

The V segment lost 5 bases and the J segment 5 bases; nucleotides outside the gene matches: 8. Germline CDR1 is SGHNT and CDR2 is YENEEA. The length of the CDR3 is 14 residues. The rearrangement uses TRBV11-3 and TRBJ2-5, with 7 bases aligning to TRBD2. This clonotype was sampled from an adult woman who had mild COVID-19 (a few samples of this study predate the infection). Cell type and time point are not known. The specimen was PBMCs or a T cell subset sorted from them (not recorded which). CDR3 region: CASSLAENRETQYF. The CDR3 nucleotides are TGTGCCAGCAGCCTAGCGGAGAATCGTGAGACCCAGTACTTC.